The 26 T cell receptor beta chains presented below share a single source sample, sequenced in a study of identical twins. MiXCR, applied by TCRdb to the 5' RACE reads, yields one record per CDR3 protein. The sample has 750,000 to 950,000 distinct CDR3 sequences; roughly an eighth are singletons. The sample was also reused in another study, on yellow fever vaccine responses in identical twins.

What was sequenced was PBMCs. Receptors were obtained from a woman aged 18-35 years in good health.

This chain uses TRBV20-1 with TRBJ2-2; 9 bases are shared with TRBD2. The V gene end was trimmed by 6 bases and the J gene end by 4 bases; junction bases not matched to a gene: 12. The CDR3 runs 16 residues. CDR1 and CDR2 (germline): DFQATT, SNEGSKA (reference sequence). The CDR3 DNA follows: TGCAGTGCCCACCACTCTCAGCGGGGGGCCACCGGGGAGCTGTTTTTT. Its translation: CSAHHSQRGATGELFF.

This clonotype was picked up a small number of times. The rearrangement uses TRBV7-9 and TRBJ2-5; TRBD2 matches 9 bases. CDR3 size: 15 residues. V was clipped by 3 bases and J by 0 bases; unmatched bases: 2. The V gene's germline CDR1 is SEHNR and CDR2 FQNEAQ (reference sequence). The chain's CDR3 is CASSFLAGHQETQYF. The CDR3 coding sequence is TGTGCCAGCAGCTTCCTAGCGGGGCACCAAGAGACCCAGTACTTC. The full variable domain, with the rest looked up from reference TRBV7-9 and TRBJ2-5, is DTGVSQNPRHKITKRGQNVTFRCDPISEHNRLYWYRQTLGQGPEFLTYFQNEAQLEKSRLLSDRFSAERPKGSFSTLEIQRTEQGDSAMYLCASSFLAGHQETQYFGPGTRLLVL.

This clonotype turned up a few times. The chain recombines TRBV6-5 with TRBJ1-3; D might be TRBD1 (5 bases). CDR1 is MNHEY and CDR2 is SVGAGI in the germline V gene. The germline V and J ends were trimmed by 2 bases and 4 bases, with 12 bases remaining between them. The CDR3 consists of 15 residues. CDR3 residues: CASSYSRQGGNTIYF. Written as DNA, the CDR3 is TGTGCCAGCAGTTACAGCCGGCAGGGCGGAAACACCATATATTTT.

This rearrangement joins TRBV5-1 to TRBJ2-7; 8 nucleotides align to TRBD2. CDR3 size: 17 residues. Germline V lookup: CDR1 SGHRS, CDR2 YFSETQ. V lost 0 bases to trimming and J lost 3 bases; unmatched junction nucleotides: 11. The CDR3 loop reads CASSLAEMGGRHYEQYF. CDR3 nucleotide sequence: TGCGCCAGCAGCTTGGCCGAGATGGGCGGGAGGCACTACGAGCAGTACTTC. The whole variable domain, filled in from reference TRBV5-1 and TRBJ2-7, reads KAGVTQTPRYLIKTRGQQVTLSCSPISGHRSVSWYQQTPGQGLQFLFEYFSETQRNKGNFPGRFSGRQFSNSRSEMNVSTLELGDSALYLCASSLAEMGGRHYEQYFGPGTRLTVT.

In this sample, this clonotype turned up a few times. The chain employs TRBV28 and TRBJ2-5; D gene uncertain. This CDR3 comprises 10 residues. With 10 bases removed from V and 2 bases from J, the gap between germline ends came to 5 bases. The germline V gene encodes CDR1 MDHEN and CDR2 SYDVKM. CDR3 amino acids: CATRQETQYF. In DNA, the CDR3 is TGTGCCACCAGACAAGAGACCCAGTACTTC.

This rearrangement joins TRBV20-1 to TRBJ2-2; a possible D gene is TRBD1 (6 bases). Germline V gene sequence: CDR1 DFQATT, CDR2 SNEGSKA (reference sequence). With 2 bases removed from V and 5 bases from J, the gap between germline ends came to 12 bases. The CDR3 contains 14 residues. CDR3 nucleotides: TGCAGTGCTAGAAGGCCTACAGGGACCGGGGAGCTGTTTTTT. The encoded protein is CSARRPTGTGELFF.

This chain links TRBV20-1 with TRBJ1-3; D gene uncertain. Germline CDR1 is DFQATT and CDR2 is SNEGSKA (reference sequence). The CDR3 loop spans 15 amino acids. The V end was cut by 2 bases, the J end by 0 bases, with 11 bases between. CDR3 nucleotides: TGCAGTGCTAGAACACCCATGAGCTCTGGAAACACCATATATTTT. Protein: CSARTPMSSGNTIYF.

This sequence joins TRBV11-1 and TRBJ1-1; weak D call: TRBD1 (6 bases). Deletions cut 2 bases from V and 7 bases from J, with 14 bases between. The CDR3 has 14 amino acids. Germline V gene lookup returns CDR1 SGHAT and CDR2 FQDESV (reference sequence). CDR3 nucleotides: TGTGCCAGCAGCTTAAGAAGTGACAGGAGTGAAGCTTTCTTT. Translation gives CASSLRSDRSEAFF.

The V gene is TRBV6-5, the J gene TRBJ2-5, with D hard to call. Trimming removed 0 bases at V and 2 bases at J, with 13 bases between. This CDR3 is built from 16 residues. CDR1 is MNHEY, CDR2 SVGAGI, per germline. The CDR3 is CASSYSPFPPQETQYF. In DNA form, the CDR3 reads TGTGCCAGCAGTTACTCCCCTTTCCCGCCGCAAGAGACCCAGTACTTC.

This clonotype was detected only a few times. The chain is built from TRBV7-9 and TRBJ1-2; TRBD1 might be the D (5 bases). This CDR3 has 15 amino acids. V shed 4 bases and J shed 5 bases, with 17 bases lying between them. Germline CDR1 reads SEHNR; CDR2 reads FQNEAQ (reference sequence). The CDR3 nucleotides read TGTGCCAGCAGCTCCCACTCAGGGTTCGAGTATGGCTACACCTTC. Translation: CASSSHSGFEYGYTF.

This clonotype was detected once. Here the CDR3 DNA reads TGTGCCAGCAGTTCCCCTGGGCACACCGGGGAGCTGTTTTTT. The encoded protein is CASSSPGHTGELFF. This chain connects TRBV12-3 or TRBV12-4 to TRBJ2-2, with D hard to call. The V end lost 4 bases, the J end lost 3 bases, and 9 bases lay between the germline ends. There are 14 residues in the CDR3.

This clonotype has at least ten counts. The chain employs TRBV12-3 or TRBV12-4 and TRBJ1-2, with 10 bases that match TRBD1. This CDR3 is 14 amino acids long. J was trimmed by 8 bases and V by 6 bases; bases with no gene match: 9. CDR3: CASSYAGTGDGYTF. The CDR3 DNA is TGTGCCAGCAGCTATGCCGGGACAGGGGACGGCTACACCTTC.

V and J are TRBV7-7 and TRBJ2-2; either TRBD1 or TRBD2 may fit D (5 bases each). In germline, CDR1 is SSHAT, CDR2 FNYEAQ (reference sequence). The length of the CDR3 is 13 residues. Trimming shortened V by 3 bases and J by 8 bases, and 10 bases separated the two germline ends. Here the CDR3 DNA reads TGTGCCAGCAGCTTGGGGGTCCAGGGGGAGCTGTTTTTT. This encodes CASSLGVQGELFF.

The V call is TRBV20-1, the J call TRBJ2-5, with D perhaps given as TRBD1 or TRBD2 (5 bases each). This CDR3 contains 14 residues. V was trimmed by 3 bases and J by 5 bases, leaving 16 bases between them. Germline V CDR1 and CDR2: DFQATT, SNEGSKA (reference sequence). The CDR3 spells CSARAGTFRETQYF. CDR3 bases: TGCAGTGCTAGGGCCGGGACCTTTCGGGAGACCCAGTACTTC.

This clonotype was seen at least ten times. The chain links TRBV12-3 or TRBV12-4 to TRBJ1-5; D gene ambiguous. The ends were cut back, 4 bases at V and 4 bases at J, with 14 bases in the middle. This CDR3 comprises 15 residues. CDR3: CASSSDLAGNQPQHF. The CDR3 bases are TGTGCCAGCAGTTCCGATTTGGCTGGGAATCAGCCCCAGCATTTT.

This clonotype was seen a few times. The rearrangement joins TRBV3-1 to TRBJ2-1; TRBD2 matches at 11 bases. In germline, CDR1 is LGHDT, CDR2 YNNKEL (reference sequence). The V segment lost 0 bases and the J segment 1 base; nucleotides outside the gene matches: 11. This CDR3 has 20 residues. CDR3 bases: TGTGCCAGCAGCCAAGATTTGAAGCTAGCGGGAGGCCCATCCTACAATGAGCAGTTCTTC. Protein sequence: CASSQDLKLAGGPSYNEQFF.

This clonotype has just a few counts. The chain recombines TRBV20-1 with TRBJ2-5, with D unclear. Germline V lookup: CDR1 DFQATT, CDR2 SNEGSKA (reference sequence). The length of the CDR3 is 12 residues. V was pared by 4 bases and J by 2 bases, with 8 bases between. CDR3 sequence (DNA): TGCAGTGCTACGAGATTTCAAGAGACCCAGTACTTC. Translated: CSATRFQETQYF.

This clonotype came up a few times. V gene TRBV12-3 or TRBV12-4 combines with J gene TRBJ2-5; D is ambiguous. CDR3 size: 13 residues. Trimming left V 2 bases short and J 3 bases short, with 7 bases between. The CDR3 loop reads CASSLNGEETQYF. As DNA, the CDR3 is TGTGCCAGCAGTTTAAACGGTGAAGAGACCCAGTACTTC.

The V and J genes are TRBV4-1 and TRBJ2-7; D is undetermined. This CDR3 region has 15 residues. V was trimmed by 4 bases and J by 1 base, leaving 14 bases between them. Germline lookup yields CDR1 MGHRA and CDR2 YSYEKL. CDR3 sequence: CASSLFAVGSYEQYV. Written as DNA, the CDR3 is TGCGCCAGCAGCCTCTTCGCGGTGGGATCCTACGAGCAGTACGTC.

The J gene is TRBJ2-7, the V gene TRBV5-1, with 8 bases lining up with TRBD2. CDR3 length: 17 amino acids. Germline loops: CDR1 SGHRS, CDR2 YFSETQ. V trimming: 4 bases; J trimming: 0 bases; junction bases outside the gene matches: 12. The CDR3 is CASSRWELAANSYEQYF. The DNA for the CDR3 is TGCGCCAGCAGCAGATGGGAACTAGCGGCTAACTCCTACGAGCAGTACTTC.

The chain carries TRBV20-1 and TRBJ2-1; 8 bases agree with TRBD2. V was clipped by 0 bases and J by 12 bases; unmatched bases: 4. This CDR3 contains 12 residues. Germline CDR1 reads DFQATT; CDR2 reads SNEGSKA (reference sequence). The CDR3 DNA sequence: TGCAGTGCTAGAGATCCCCGGGGGGGGCAGTTCTTC. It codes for CSARDPRGGQFF.

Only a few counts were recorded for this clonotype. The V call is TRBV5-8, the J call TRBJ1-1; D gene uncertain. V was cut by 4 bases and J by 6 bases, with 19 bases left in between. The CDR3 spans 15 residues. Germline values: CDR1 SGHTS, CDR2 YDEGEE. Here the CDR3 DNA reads TGTGCCAGCAGCAGCCAGCGGGGAGGGTCATCTGAAGCTTTCTTT. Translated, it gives CASSSQRGGSSEAFF.

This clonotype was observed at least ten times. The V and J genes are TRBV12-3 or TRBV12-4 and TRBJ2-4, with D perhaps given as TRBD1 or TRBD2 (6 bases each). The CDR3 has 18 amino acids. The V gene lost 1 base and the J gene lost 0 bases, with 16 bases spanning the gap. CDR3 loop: CASSLGTGGGTAKNIQYF. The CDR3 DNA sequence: TGTGCCAGCAGTTTAGGCACTGGGGGCGGGACAGCCAAAAACATTCAGTACTTC.

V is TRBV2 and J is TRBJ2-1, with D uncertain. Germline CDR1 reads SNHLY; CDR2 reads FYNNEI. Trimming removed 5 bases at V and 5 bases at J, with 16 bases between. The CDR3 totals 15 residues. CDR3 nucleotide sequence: TGTGCCAGCAGTCCTCACAGATTGAACGACAATGAGCAGTTCTTC. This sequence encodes CASSPHRLNDNEQFF.

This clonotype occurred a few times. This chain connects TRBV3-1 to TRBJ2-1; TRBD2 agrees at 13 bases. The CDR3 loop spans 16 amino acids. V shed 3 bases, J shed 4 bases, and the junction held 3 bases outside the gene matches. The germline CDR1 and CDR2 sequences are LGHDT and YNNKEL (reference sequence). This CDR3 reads CASSHGTSGAYNEQFF. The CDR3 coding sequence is TGTGCCAGCAGCCACGGGACTAGCGGGGCTTACAATGAGCAGTTCTTC.

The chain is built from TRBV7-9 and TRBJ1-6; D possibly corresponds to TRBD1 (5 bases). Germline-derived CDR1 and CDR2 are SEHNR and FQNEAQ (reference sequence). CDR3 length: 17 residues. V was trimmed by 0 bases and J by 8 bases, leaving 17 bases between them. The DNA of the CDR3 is TGTGCCAGCAGCTTAGCGCTCTCCGGGACCCGAGATTCACCCCTCCACTTT. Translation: CASSLALSGTRDSPLHF.